The present TCR beta chain was sequenced within a study of CXCR3-negative and CXCR3-positive naive CD8 T cells. In the study overall: Sequencing yielded some 150 million TRB reads, roughly 1.5 +/- 0.3 million per library. Study-level points and caveats: TRB CDR3 hydrophobicity was greater in CXCR3-positive naive cells than in CXCR3-negative naive cells.

The study made its TRB cDNA libraries by 5' RACE, adding UMI labels. No DNA is given; TCRdb re-called the 5' RACE reads and lists each CDR3 protein once. This table lists roughly 140,000 distinct CDR3 sequences. 300,000 to 350,000 cells per CD8+ T cell subset were flow-sorted in triplicate. By phenotype, naive CD8+ T cells were CD45RO-CCR7+CD27+CD95-. To note about this clonotype: As yet, its antigen is unknown.

This TCR was recovered from a human donor in good health. Some clones in this sample may be carry-over from other donors' samples. Sequenced sample: naive CXCR3+ CD8+ T cells from blood. As for subset: CD45RO-CCR7+CD27+CD95- naive CD8+ T cells expressing CXCR3 (TNR3+).

Here the CDR3 reads CASSLGLREAWGEQYF. The chain uses TRBV28 and TRBJ2-7; TCRdb indicates TRBD2, and absent DNA this call remains unverified. CDR1 MDHEN and CDR2 SYDVKM come from the germline V gene. The CDR3 totals 16 residues.